This T cell receptor beta chain is from a study of cytomegalovirus exposure and HLA in healthy donors. The primer mix had 60 Vbeta and 13 Jbeta primers. As processed by the authors: Later reanalysis found roughly 80 million unique TCR beta chains, some 10 million of them shared. Some clones are missing from TCRdb's copy, which holds only in-frame ones; the method was immunoSEQ multiplex PCR. The V and J calls and clone size were taken over from that table, and D and trimming were inferred from the DNA. The sample lists under 150,000 clones; around 10% were seen once. The length of the CDR3 is 15 residues. V lost 6 bases, J lost 13 bases, and 14 bases stayed unmatched. CDR1 is MNHEY, CDR2 SVGAGI, per germline. The study's findings and limits: Most TCR beta V segments were productive about 90% or about 30% of the time in an earlier analysis. Donors belonging to an Asian-associated ancestry cluster reportedly showed fewer N-insertions in productive TCRs than the approximately 670-donor mean, according to what a later analysis found.

The sample holds a few counts of this clone. Its antigen is still unknown. Nominal health characterized the donors when sampled, though unrecorded immune exposures were likely. This chain uses TRBV6-5 with TRBJ2-1, with 11 bases fitting TRBD2. The clonotype comes from a man aged 25-45 years in good health and CMV-seronegative. Sample: PBMCs. The chain's CDR3 is CASSPPGTSGSRQFF. The CDR3 region has the DNA TGTGCCAGCAGCCCTCCCGGGACTAGCGGAAGTAGACAGTTCTTC.